These 25 T cell receptor beta chains originate from one sample sequenced in a study of lymphopenia after photon versus proton radiotherapy. The table came from immunoSEQ multiplex PCR; TCRdb's copy has only in-frame clones and leaves some out. The repertoire consists of 30,000 to 40,000 clones, with approximately 80% occurring once and the leading ten covering roughly 15%. The sequencing used peripheral blood, collected from a patient treated with proton-based radiotherapy. These receptors came from a woman aged 70 to 79 with pancreatic cancer.

The V call is TRBV7-8, the J call TRBJ1-5; no clear D. V lost 3 bases and J lost 3, with 3 bases in between. This CDR3 region has 12 residues. Germline V gene lookup returns CDR1 SGHVS and CDR2 FQNEAQ. The CDR3 loop is CASSFINQPQHF. CDR3 DNA sequence: TGTGCCAGCAGCTTCATCAATCAGCCCCAGCATTTT.

The chain is built from TRBV28 and TRBJ1-3; D might be TRBD1 (5 bases). The CDR3 consists of 15 residues. The germline CDR1 and CDR2 sequences are MDHEN and SYDVKM. V dropped 3 bases and J dropped 0 bases, with 9 bases sitting between them. DNA of the CDR3: TGTGCCAGCAGTTTGGGGCGGGTCTCTGGAAACACCATATATTTT. As protein: CASSLGRVSGNTIYF.

V gene TRBV10-3 combines with J gene TRBJ2-3; TRBD2 matches at 9 bases. Trimming at V came to 8 bases and at J to 7 bases, leaving 10 bases not matched to a gene. This CDR3 contains 14 residues. The germline V gene encodes CDR1 ENHRY and CDR2 SYGVKD. CDR3 protein: CAIDHSGSGNTQYF. DNA of the CDR3: TGTGCCATCGACCATAGCGGGAGCGGAAATACGCAGTATTTT.

The chain joins TRBV29-1 to TRBJ2-3; 9 nucleotides align to TRBD2. J was trimmed by 1 base and V by 2 bases; bases with no gene match: 4. Germline V lookup: CDR1 SQVTM, CDR2 ANQGSEA. The length of the CDR3 is 15 residues. The CDR3 region is CSVEHWTSGTDTQYF. CDR3 DNA: TGCAGCGTTGAACACTGGACTAGCGGCACAGATACGCAGTATTTT.

J is TRBJ2-5 and V is TRBV7-9; tentatively, D is TRBD2 (6 bases). CDR1 and CDR2 (germline): SEHNR, FQNEAQ (reference sequence). V was trimmed by 1 base and J by 1 base, leaving 10 bases between them. The CDR3 sequence is 15 residues long. Here the CDR3 reads CASSLVRGIQETQYF. The CDR3 DNA reads as TGTGCCAGCAGCTTAGTCCGGGGGATCCAAGAGACCCAGTACTTC.

This clone has a handful of counts. The chain carries TRBV7-9 and TRBJ1-1; TRBD1 is a possible D gene (6 bases). The CDR3 has 14 residues. From germline, CDR1 is SEHNR and CDR2 FQNEAQ (reference sequence). V was trimmed by 5 bases and J by 5 bases, leaving 15 bases between them. This CDR3 is CASSVQIGGTEAFF. CDR3 nucleotides: TGTGCCAGCAGCGTTCAAATAGGGGGAACTGAAGCTTTCTTT. Drawing the rest from reference TRBV7-9 and TRBJ1-1, the complete variable domain is DTGVSQNPRHKITKRGQNVTFRCDPISEHNRLYWYRQTLGQGPEFLTYFQNEAQLEKSRLLSDRFSAERPKGSFSTLEIQRTEQGDSAMYLCASSVQIGGTEAFFGQGTRLTVV.

The rearrangement joins TRBV30 to TRBJ2-6; 9 bases match TRBD1. V was clipped by 5 bases and J by 0 bases; unmatched bases: 11. This CDR3 has 18 residues. Germline lookup yields CDR1 GTSNPN and CDR2 SVGIG (reference sequence). The CDR3 nucleotides are TGTGCCTGGGGCGCCGGGACAGGGATCTTCTCTGGGGCCAACGTCCTGACTTTC. Its protein product is CAWGAGTGIFSGANVLTF.

This clone is a singleton in its sample. The gene calls are TRBV7-2 and TRBJ2-3; no firm D call. V dropped 3 bases and J dropped 1 base, with 5 bases sitting between them. The CDR3 spans 13 residues. Germline values: CDR1 SGHTA, CDR2 FQGNSA. The CDR3 DNA sequence: TGTGCCAGCAGCTTCCTAGGCACAGATACGCAGTATTTT. Translating it yields CASSFLGTDTQYF.

The rearrangement links TRBV29-1 to TRBJ2-7; D might be TRBD1 (6 bases). Germline assignment: CDR1 SQVTM and CDR2 ANQGSEA. This CDR3 comprises 11 residues. V lost 1 base to trimming and J lost 6 bases, with 7 bases between them. CDR3: CSVEGGGEQYF. CDR3 sequence (DNA): TGCAGCGTTGAAGGAGGGGGCGAGCAGTACTTC.

The genes are TRBV11-2 and TRBJ2-1; 7 bases agree with TRBD1. With V trimmed by 3 bases and J by 9 bases, 14 bases remained unmatched. Germline lookup yields CDR1 SGHAT and CDR2 FQNNGV. This CDR3 contains 16 residues. CDR3 amino acids: CASSFDPTGTDIEQFF. CDR3 sequence (DNA): TGTGCCAGCAGCTTCGACCCTACCGGGACAGACATTGAGCAGTTCTTC.

The chain couples TRBV28 to TRBJ1-5, with 9 nucleotides matching TRBD1. The CDR3 loop spans 15 amino acids. V was pared by 4 bases and J by 6 bases, with 7 bases of the junction left unmatched. CDR1 is MDHEN and CDR2 is SYDVKM in the germline V gene. As DNA, the CDR3 is TGTGCCAGCAGTTCCTGGGACAGGGAAGGTCAGCCCCAGCATTTT. It yields the protein CASSSWDREGQPQHF.

The CDR3, as DNA: TGCGCCAGCAGCCCCTCGGGACAGGGGAATGCGGATGAAAAACTGTTTTTT. Residues: CASSPSGQGNADEKLFF. The chain couples TRBV5-1 to TRBJ1-4; 10 bases align to TRBD1. The germline V gene has CDR1 SGHRS and CDR2 YFSETQ. Trimming took 4 bases from V and 6 from J; bases not matched to a gene: 12. CDR3 size: 17 residues. Full variable domain (missing parts from reference TRBV5-1 and TRBJ1-4): KAGVTQTPRYLIKTRGQQVTLSCSPISGHRSVSWYQQTPGQGLQFLFEYFSETQRNKGNFPGRFSGRQFSNSRSEMNVSTLELGDSALYLCASSPSGQGNADEKLFFGSGTQLSVL.

V and J are TRBV10-2 and TRBJ1-2, with D perhaps TRBD1 (5 bases). Germline CDR1 and CDR2: WSHSY and SAAADI. The CDR3 spans 14 residues. V lost 7 bases and J 4 bases, leaving 16 bases between the germline ends. The chain's CDR3 is CASTMGVVGYGYTF. The CDR3 coding sequence is TGCGCCAGCACGATGGGGGTAGTAGGCTATGGCTACACCTTC.

This rearrangement joins TRBV4-2 to TRBJ1-5, with D perhaps TRBD1 (6 bases). This CDR3 is built from 16 residues. V was trimmed by 1 base and J by 8 bases, leaving 18 bases between them. The germline V gene encodes CDR1 LGHNA and CDR2 YNFKEQ. CDR3 DNA sequence: TGTGCCAGCAGCCAAGGGTCCAGGGACGAGGGGGAGCCCCAGCATTTT. Its translation is CASSQGSRDEGEPQHF.

The chain has TRBV5-1 and TRBJ2-7, with D tentatively TRBD2 (6 bases). Trimming stripped 4 bases from V and 6 bases from J, with 23 bases between. Germline CDR1 SGHRS, CDR2 YFSETQ. The CDR3 length is 16 residues. CDR3: CASSQTEAGKAGEQYF. The DNA of the CDR3 is TGCGCCAGCAGCCAGACAGAAGCAGGCAAAGCGGGCGAGCAGTACTTC. Together with reference TRBV5-1 and TRBJ2-7, the CDR3 gives the full variable domain: KAGVTQTPRYLIKTRGQQVTLSCSPISGHRSVSWYQQTPGQGLQFLFEYFSETQRNKGNFPGRFSGRQFSNSRSEMNVSTLELGDSALYLCASSQTEAGKAGEQYFGPGTRLTVT.

CDR3 in DNA: TGTGCCAGCTCTACGGGGGGTGGCAATGAGCAGTTCTTC. It specifies CASSTGGGNEQFF. The genes are TRBV18 and TRBJ2-1; 7 bases fit TRBD2. CDR1 and CDR2 (germline): KGHSH, LQKENI. CDR3 length: 13 amino acids. V was pared by 6 bases and J by 6 bases, with 5 bases of the junction left unmatched.

The chain combines TRBV18 with TRBJ1-1; possible D gene TRBD1, 5 bases. CDR1 and CDR2 from the germline V gene are KGHSH and LQKENI. The length of the CDR3 is 15 residues. Between the trimmed V and J ends, which lost 4 bases and 2 bases, there was a span of 14 bases. CDR3 coding DNA: TGTGCCAGCTCACAACCGGGACGGAAAAACACTGAAGCTTTCTTT. Translating gives CASSQPGRKNTEAFF.

This clone was seen a few times. The chain joins TRBV27 to TRBJ2-1, with 8 bases matching TRBD2. This CDR3 is built from 14 residues. Per the germline V gene, CDR1 is MNHEY and CDR2 is SMNVEV (reference sequence). Trimming took 4 bases from V and 7 from J; bases not matched to a gene: 6. The CDR3 loop reads CASSSAGAGNEQFF. CDR3 coding DNA: TGTGCCAGCAGTTCAGCGGGAGCGGGGAATGAGCAGTTCTTC.

The chain uses TRBV18 and TRBJ2-3; 10 bases match TRBD1. Looked up from germline, CDR1 is KGHSH and CDR2 is LQKENI. Trimming at V came to 3 bases and at J to 6 bases, leaving 6 bases not matched to a gene. The CDR3 length is 15 residues. The CDR3 bases are TGTGCCAGCTCACCCTCGACAGGGGGCCTGGATACGCAGTATTTT. Amino acid sequence: CASSPSTGGLDTQYF. The whole variable domain, filled in from reference TRBV18 and TRBJ2-3, reads NAGVMQNPRHLVRRRGQEARLRCSPMKGHSHVYWYRQLPEEGLKFMVYLQKENIIDESGMPKERFSAEFPKEGPSILRIQQVVRGDSAAYFCASSPSTGGLDTQYFGPGTRLTVL.

The chain has TRBV27 and TRBJ2-7; 9 positions agree with TRBD2. The CDR3 contains 16 residues. Germline V gene sequence: CDR1 MNHEY, CDR2 SMNVEV (reference sequence). V was clipped by 5 bases and J by 3 bases; unmatched bases: 11. In nucleotides, the CDR3 is TGTGCCAGCAGTCCTCAAGGGACTAGCAGATTCTACGAGCAGTACTTC. Translation gives CASSPQGTSRFYEQYF.

This chain links TRBV6-5 with TRBJ2-7, with 7 positions matching TRBD1. V dropped 6 bases and J dropped 3; count of bases not matched to a gene: 8. Germline V lookup: CDR1 MNHEY, CDR2 SVGAGI. This CDR3 comprises 14 residues. DNA for the CDR3: TGTGCCAGCAGCCTTACAGGGGCGAGCTACGAGCAGTACTTC. Translating it yields CASSLTGASYEQYF.

The chain couples TRBV5-1 to TRBJ1-2; tentatively, D is TRBD1 (6 bases). The length of the CDR3 is 16 residues. Germline CDR1 SGHRS, CDR2 YFSETQ. V was shortened by 0 bases and J by 2 bases, with 14 bases between the two germline ends. Here the CDR3 DNA reads TGCGCCAGCAGCTTGGAGGTGGGCAGGGGAAACTATGGCTACACCTTC. It yields the protein CASSLEVGRGNYGYTF. Full variable domain (rest looked up from reference TRBV5-1 and TRBJ1-2): KAGVTQTPRYLIKTRGQQVTLSCSPISGHRSVSWYQQTPGQGLQFLFEYFSETQRNKGNFPGRFSGRQFSNSRSEMNVSTLELGDSALYLCASSLEVGRGNYGYTFGSGTRLTVV.

CDR3: CASSLGLAPSYEQYF. CDR3 in DNA: TGTGCCAGCAGCTTAGGGCTAGCGCCGTCCTACGAGCAGTACTTC. J is TRBJ2-7 and V is TRBV11-3, with a weak D call TRBD2 (6 bases). Deletions cut 1 base from V and 1 base from J, with 11 bases between. The length of the CDR3 is 15 residues. Germline V gene sequence: CDR1 SGHNT, CDR2 YENEEA. The variable domain in full, completed from reference TRBV11-3 and TRBJ2-7, reads EAGVVQSPRYKIIEKKQPVAFWCNPISGHNTLYWYLQNLGQGPELLIRYENEEAVDDSQLPKDRFSAERLKGVDSTLKIQPAELGDSAVYLCASSLGLAPSYEQYFGPGTRLTVT.

The chain links TRBV2 to TRBJ2-5; D gene unclear. Trimming took off 0 bases at V and 4 bases at J, with 6 bases between the two ends. CDR3 length equals 13 residues. CDR1 and CDR2 (germline): SNHLY, FYNNEI. The CDR3 region is CASSEAGTETQYF. CDR3 sequence (DNA): TGTGCCAGCAGTGAAGCGGGCACAGAGACCCAGTACTTC. Variable domain in full (rest from reference TRBV2 and TRBJ2-5): EPEVTQTPSHQVTQMGQEVILRCVPISNHLYFYWYRQILGQKVEFLVSFYNNEISEKSEIFDDQFSVERPDGSNFTLKIRSTKLEDSAMYFCASSEAGTETQYFGPGTRLLVL.

The chain links TRBV27 to TRBJ2-7, with 8 positions matching TRBD1. V lost 5 bases, J lost 5 bases, and 14 bases stayed unmatched. In germline, CDR1 is MNHEY, CDR2 SMNVEV (reference sequence). CDR3 size: 16 residues. CDR3 sequence: CASSPRTGRSWDEQYF. Here the CDR3 DNA reads TGTGCCAGCAGTCCCAGGACAGGGCGTTCTTGGGACGAGCAGTACTTC.